The text below deals with one T cell receptor (beta chain). Profiling relied on immunoSEQ multiplex PCR, and the TCRdb table lists in-frame clones only, not all of them. The data hold about 380,000 clones, with approximately 95% observed a single time. The length of the CDR3 is 14 residues. Trimming left V 6 bases short and J 6 bases short, with 15 bases between. Germline loops: CDR1 SGHTA, CDR2 FQGNSA. The data were obtained in a study of shared T cell receptors in the human thymus. The receptor comes from a human donor. Sequencing was carried out using thymocytes. The chain joins TRBV7-2 to TRBJ2-1; possibly TRBD2 for D (5 bases). The CDR3 sequence: CASRRYGGSNEQFF. CDR3 nucleotides: TGTGCCAGCAGGAGGTATGGAGGTAGCAATGAGCAGTTCTTC.